This T cell receptor beta chain was identified in a study of T cell responses to AZD1222 COVID-19 vaccine. This clone was observed a few times. Its specificity is unknown. V was pared by 2 bases and J by 6 bases, with 18 bases between. CDR1 is SGHRS, CDR2 YFSETQ, per germline. The CDR3 is 16 amino acids. The method was immunoSEQ multiplex PCR; TCRdb's version includes in-frame clones alone and lacks a portion of them. The table lists 150,000 to 180,000 clones, over 85% of them singletons. Study-wide results and caveats: Only five or six individuals given AZD1222 were seropositive at baseline.

The V and J genes are TRBV5-1 and TRBJ2-1, with TRBD2 as a possible D gene (5 bases). This receptor was identified in an adult in good health. Sequenced here: peripheral blood, sampled on day 0 of AZD1222 vaccination. The CDR3 reads CASSFVRVSSTNEQFF. CDR3 in DNA: TGCGCCAGCAGCTTCGTGAGGGTATCATCGACCAATGAGCAGTTCTTC.